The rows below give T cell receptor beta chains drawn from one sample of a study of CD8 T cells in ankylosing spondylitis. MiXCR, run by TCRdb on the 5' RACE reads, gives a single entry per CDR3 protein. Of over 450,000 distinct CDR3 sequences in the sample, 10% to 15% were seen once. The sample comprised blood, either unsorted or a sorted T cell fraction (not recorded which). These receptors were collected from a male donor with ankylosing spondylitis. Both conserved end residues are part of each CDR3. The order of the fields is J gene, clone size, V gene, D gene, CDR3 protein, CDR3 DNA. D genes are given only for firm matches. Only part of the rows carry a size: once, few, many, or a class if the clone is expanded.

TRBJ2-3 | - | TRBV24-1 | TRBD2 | CATSDPTGRAGINTDTQYF | TGTGCCACCAGTGACCCTACCGGGAGGGCCGGGATTAATACAGATACGCAGTATTTT
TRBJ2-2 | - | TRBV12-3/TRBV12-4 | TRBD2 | CASSGGLAGGDGELFF | TGTGCCAGCAGTGGTGGACTAGCGGGAGGGGACGGGGAGCTGTTTTTT
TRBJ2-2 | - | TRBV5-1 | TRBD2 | CASSRGAGGPGELFF | TGCGCCAGCAGCCGGGGAGCGGGAGGACCCGGGGAGCTGTTTTTT
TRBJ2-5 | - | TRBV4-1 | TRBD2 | CASSHRLAGETQYF | TGCGCCAGCAGCCACAGACTAGCGGGAGAGACCCAGTACTTC
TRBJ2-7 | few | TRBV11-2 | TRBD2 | CASSRETSGTYEQYF | TGTGCCAGCAGCCGCGAGACTAGCGGGACCTACGAGCAGTACTTC
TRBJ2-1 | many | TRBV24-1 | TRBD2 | CATSDPSGSYEQFF | TGTGCCACCAGTGATCCTAGCGGGAGCTATGAGCAGTTCTTC
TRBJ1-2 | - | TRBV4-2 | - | CASSQRGPANYGYTF | TGTGCCAGCAGCCAGCGGGGCCCGGCGAACTATGGCTACACCTTC
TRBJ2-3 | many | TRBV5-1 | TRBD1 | CASSLQGAAGTDTQYF | TGCGCCAGCAGCTTACAGGGGGCGGCAGGCACAGATACGCAGTATTTT
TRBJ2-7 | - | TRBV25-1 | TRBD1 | CATQTGTGGPVEYF | TGTGCCACCCAGACCGGGACAGGGGGCCCCGTTGAGTACTTC
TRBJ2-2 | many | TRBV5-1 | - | CASSADGNTGELFF | TGCGCCAGCAGCGCTGACGGGAACACCGGGGAGCTGTTTTTT
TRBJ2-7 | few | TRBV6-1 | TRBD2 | CASSRGLAGGTPAYEQYF | TGTGCCAGCAGTCGGGGACTAGCGGGAGGCACGCCCGCCTACGAGCAGTACTTC
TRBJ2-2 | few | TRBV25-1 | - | CAVQGTNTGELFF | TGTGCCGTTCAGGGGACGAACACCGGGGAGCTGTTTTTT
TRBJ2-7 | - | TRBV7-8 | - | CASSLVRQGEQYF | TGTGCCAGCAGCTTAGTCCGGCAGGGCGAGCAGTACTTC
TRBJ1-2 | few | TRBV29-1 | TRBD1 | CSVAPGQGNRYGYTF | TGCAGCGTAGCACCGGGACAGGGGAACCGCTATGGCTACACCTTC
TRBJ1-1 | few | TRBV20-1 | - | CSARDPVNTEAFF | TGCAGTGCTAGAGATCCGGTAAACACTGAAGCTTTCTTT
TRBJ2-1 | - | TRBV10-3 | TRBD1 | CAIKDRETYNEQFF | TGTGCCATCAAGGACAGGGAGACCTACAATGAGCAGTTCTTC
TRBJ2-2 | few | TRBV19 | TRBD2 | CASRPGGGRWELFF | TGTGCCAGTAGACCGGGGGGAGGCCGGTGGGAGCTGTTTTTT
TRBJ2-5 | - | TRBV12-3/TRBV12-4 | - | CASSLKGGGEETQYF | TGTGCCAGCAGCCTAAAGGGGGGGGGCGAAGAGACCCAGTACTTC
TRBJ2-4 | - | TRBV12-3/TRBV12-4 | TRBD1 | CASSDRVVNIQYF | TGTGCCAGCAGCGACAGGGTGGTAAACATTCAGTACTTC
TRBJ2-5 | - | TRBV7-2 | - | CASSPLGGRETQYF | TGTGCCAGCAGCCCGCTGGGGGGTCGGGAGACCCAGTACTTC
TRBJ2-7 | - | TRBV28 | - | CASSTREVADYEQYF | TGTGCCAGCAGTACCCGAGAGGTGGCGGACTACGAGCAGTACTTC
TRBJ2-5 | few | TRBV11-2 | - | CASSYPRSDRPQETQYF | TGTGCCAGCAGCTACCCCAGGAGCGACCGACCCCAAGAGACCCAGTACTTC
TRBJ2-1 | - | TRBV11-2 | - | CASSLPGSGNEQFF | TGTGCCAGCAGCTTACCCGGGTCAGGCAATGAGCAGTTCTTC
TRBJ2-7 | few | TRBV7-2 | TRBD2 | CASSYGGDGGEQYF | TGTGCCAGCAGCTACGGGGGGGATGGAGGCGAGCAGTACTTC
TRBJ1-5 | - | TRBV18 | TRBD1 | CASSPSGQNYQPQHF | TGTGCCAGCTCACCATCGGGACAGAATTATCAGCCCCAGCATTTT
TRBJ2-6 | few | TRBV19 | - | CASKWGPGANVLTF | TGTGCCAGTAAATGGGGGCCTGGGGCCAACGTCCTGACTTTC
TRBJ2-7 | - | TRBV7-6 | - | CASSFRDNSYEQYF | TGTGCCAGCAGCTTTCGGGACAACTCCTACGAGCAGTACTTC
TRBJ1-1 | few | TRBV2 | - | CASSGFNVNTEAFF | TGTGCCAGCAGTGGGTTCAACGTGAACACTGAAGCTTTCTTT
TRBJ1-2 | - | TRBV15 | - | CATSRDTGTDYGYTF | TGTGCCACCAGCAGAGATACCGGGACGGACTATGGCTACACCTTC
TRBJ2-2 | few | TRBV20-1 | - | CSARDSRELSYGELFF | TGCAGTGCTAGAGATAGTCGGGAACTATCATACGGGGAGCTGTTTTTT
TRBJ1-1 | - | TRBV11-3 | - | CASSSVGTEAFF | TGTGCCAGCAGCTCCGTGGGCACTGAAGCTTTCTTT
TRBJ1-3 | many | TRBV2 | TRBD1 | CASSEARTGSGNTIYF | TGTGCCAGCAGTGAAGCTAGGACAGGCTCTGGAAACACCATATATTTT